This entry lists 26 T cell receptor beta chains sequenced from one sample in a study of T cells in Graves' hyperthyroidism and ophthalmopathy. Amplified regions were TCR beta CDR3 sequences from RNA transcripts. HTBI primers were the set used in a first-round RT-PCR of the TCR CDR3. TCRdb called the multiplex PCR reads again in MiXCR, with one record for every CDR3 protein. Among hundreds of thousands of distinct CDR3 sequences, over 12% were seen once, and the ten largest hold 13%. Specimen: blood. The receptors come from a man aged 18 to 30 with Graves' ophthalmopathy.

Many counts were recorded for this clonotype. The gene calls are TRBV27 and TRBJ1-2; D not certain. Trimming took off 0 bases at V and 6 bases at J, with 11 bases between the two ends. The CDR3 is 14 residues long. CDR1 and CDR2 (germline): MNHEY, SMNVEV (reference sequence). CDR3 protein: CASSLSSQTHGYTF. The CDR3 nucleotides are TGTGCCAGCAGTTTATCTAGCCAGACCCATGGCTACACCTTC.

This clonotype came up many times. V usage is TRBV20-1 and J usage is TRBJ2-7; D may be TRBD1 or TRBD2 (6 bases each). Trimming shortened V by 0 bases and J by 3 bases, and 15 bases separated the two germline ends. Germline assignment: CDR1 DFQATT and CDR2 SNEGSKA (reference sequence). This CDR3 is 15 amino acids long. The CDR3 sequence is CSARESGAAHYEQYF. The CDR3 DNA follows: TGCAGTGCTAGAGAATCGGGGGCCGCTCACTACGAGCAGTACTTC.

This clonotype was detected a few times. In DNA, the CDR3 is TGTGCCAGCAGCTTAGGCCCTCGGGAGAACACTGAAGCTTTCTTT. This encodes CASSLGPRENTEAFF. The gene calls are TRBV7-2 and TRBJ1-1, with unresolved D. V was cut by 1 base and J by 1 base, with 10 bases left in between. The CDR3 length is 15 residues. Germline V gives CDR1 SGHTA, CDR2 FQGNSA.

The sample holds a few counts of this clonotype. Being one base from a much bigger clone, this may be a read error. The CDR3 region is CAGSDPSGSYEQYF. The CDR3 DNA follows: TGTGCCGGCAGTGACCCTAGCGGGAGCTACGAGCAGTACTTC. The chain has TRBV2 and TRBJ2-7; 10 bases agree with TRBD2. The CDR3 is 14 amino acids. Germline lookup yields CDR1 SNHLY and CDR2 FYNNEI.

In regard to this clonotype: This may come from a read error, since a much larger clone is one base off. This CDR3 reads CATSGRDSYGQYF. CDR3 DNA: TGTGCCACCAGTGGCAGGGACTCCTACGGGCAGTACTTC. The V call is TRBV24-1, the J call TRBJ2-7, with D perhaps matching TRBD2 (6 bases). The CDR3 consists of 13 residues. The germline V gene has CDR1 KGHDR and CDR2 SFDVKD.

This clonotype was detected many times. The chain has TRBV3-1 and TRBJ1-2; D unclear. Per germline, CDR1 LGHDT and CDR2 YNNKEL (reference sequence). The CDR3 contains 13 residues. Trimming took off 0 bases at V and 7 bases at J, with 9 bases between the two ends. Written as DNA, the CDR3 is TGTGCCAGCAGCCAAGATCAAGTTCCTGGCTACACCTTC. Translating it yields CASSQDQVPGYTF.

The rearrangement links TRBV6-1 to TRBJ1-2; weak D call: TRBD1 (6 bases). Germline assignment: CDR1 MNHNS and CDR2 SASEGT. With 5 bases removed from V and 4 bases from J, the gap between germline ends came to 14 bases. There are 14 residues in the CDR3. This CDR3 reads CASSSPGQSYGYTF. The CDR3 nucleotides are TGTGCCAGCAGTTCCCCGGGACAAAGCTATGGCTACACCTTC.

This clonotype was seen repeatedly, ten times or more. The rearrangement joins TRBV11-2 to TRBJ2-3; tentative D call: TRBD2 (6 bases). Trimming took 8 bases from V and 0 from J, leaving 12 bases between them. Germline V gene sequence: CDR1 SGHAT, CDR2 FQNNGV. The CDR3 has 14 amino acids. The CDR3 sequence is CASRGLRSTDTQYF. The CDR3 nucleotides read TGTGCCAGCCGCGGACTAAGGAGCACAGATACGCAGTATTTT.

The table lists this clonotype with many counts. V and J are TRBV7-3 and TRBJ2-3; D remains unclear. V lost 7 bases and J lost 0, with 11 bases in between. Germline V gene data show CDR1 as SGHTA and CDR2 as FQGTGA. This CDR3 has 14 residues. CDR3 nucleotides: TGTGCCAGCAACTCGGGCTGGAGCACAGATACGCAGTATTTT. This codes for CASNSGWSTDTQYF. The variable domain in full, completed from reference TRBV7-3 and TRBJ2-3, reads GAGVSQTPSNKVTEKGKYVELRCDPISGHTALYWYRQSLGQGPEFLIYFQGTGAADDSGLPNDRFFAVRPEGSVSTLKIQRTERGDSAVYLCASNSGWSTDTQYFGPGTRLTVL.

The chain combines TRBV7-6 with TRBJ2-2; D gene uncertain. This CDR3 comprises 13 residues. CDR1 SGHVS and CDR2 FNYEAQ come from the germline V gene. Trimming cost V 1 base and J 7 bases, with 7 bases left between them. In nucleotides, the CDR3 is TGTGCCAGCAGCTTAGTTGAAGACGGGGAGCTGTTTTTT. The encoded protein is CASSLVEDGELFF.

This clonotype was found many times. This sequence joins TRBV29-1 and TRBJ2-2, with TRBD1 matching 10 bases. The CDR3 totals 15 residues. V was clipped by 8 bases and J by 4 bases; unmatched bases: 10. From germline, CDR1 is SQVTM and CDR2 ANQGSEA. CDR3 amino acids: CSPPTGGGVTGELFF. The CDR3 nucleotides read TGCAGCCCTCCGACAGGGGGCGGTGTCACCGGGGAGCTGTTTTTT.

In this sample, this clonotype turned up many times. The chain carries TRBV20-1 and TRBJ2-2, with 10 nucleotides matching TRBD2. CDR3 length: 14 amino acids. The germline gives CDR1 DFQATT, CDR2 SNEGSKA (reference sequence). The junction had 6 bases not matched to a gene; V was cut back by 4 bases and J by 7 bases. The CDR3 region is CSAKLAGDIGELFF. CDR3 bases: TGCAGTGCTAAGCTAGCGGGAGATATCGGGGAGCTGTTTTTT.

CDR3 sequence reads: CASRTGSYEQYF. CDR3 in DNA: TGTGCCAGCAGGACAGGGAGCTACGAGCAGTACTTC. This chain connects TRBV27 to TRBJ2-7, with TRBD1 matching over 7 bases. The J segment lost 3 bases and the V segment lost 6 bases, leaving 2 bases of the junction unmatched. The germline V gene has CDR1 MNHEY and CDR2 SMNVEV (reference sequence). CDR3 length: 12 amino acids.

About this clonotype itself: One junction end does not reproduce the germline sequence, and a read error may be involved. This chain links TRBV5-5 with TRBJ1-1; D not certain. The germline CDR1 and CDR2 sequences are SGHKS and YYEKEE (reference sequence). This CDR3 comprises 14 residues. CDR3 DNA: TGTACCAGCAGCTTGCCCCGGACCTACTCTGAAGCTTTCTTT. Amino acid sequence: CTSSLPRTYSEAFF.

About this clonotype itself: One end of the junction is discordant with germline, which a read error may explain. The rearrangement links TRBV3-1 to TRBJ1-2, with 7 bases that match TRBD1. CDR1 is LGHDT, CDR2 YNNKEL, per germline (reference sequence). This CDR3 spans 14 amino acids. The CDR3 sequence is CASGQDGQGDGYTF. The CDR3 DNA reads TGTGCCAGCGGCCAAGATGGGCAGGGGGATGGCTACACCTTC.

This clonotype occurred many times. The chain employs TRBV18 and TRBJ2-7; D call uncertain. The CDR3 length is 15 residues. Germline CDR1 KGHSH, CDR2 LQKENI. V shed 3 bases and J shed 4 bases, with 16 bases lying between them. The CDR3 DNA reads as TGTGCCAGCTCACCGCGTGCCGAACCCTCGTACGAGCAGTACTTC. It is translated as CASSPRAEPSYEQYF.

Ten or more counts support this clonotype. The chain couples TRBV12-3 or TRBV12-4 to TRBJ2-7; 12 bases align to TRBD1. The ends lost 6 bases at V and 7 bases at J; junction bases unmatched: 7. This CDR3 comprises 14 residues. CDR3 sequence reads: CASRWGQGAREQYF. CDR3 nucleotide sequence: TGTGCCAGCAGATGGGGACAGGGGGCGCGGGAGCAGTACTTC.

This clonotype was observed many times. The rearrangement joins TRBV29-1 to TRBJ1-2; D uncertain. This CDR3 comprises 11 residues. CDR1 SQVTM and CDR2 ANQGSEA come from the germline V gene. V was clipped by 5 bases and J by 8 bases, with 12 bases between them. The CDR3 DNA follows: TGCAGCGTTCCTATCGGGGTCGGCTACACCTTC. It codes for CSVPIGVGYTF.

This clonotype was recorded many times. The chain has TRBV30 and TRBJ1-2, with D unresolved. The CDR3 is 13 residues long. With 5 bases removed from V and 4 bases from J, the gap between germline ends came to 14 bases. CDR1 and CDR2 from the germline V gene are GTSNPN and SVGIG (reference sequence). The CDR3 DNA follows: TGTGCCTGGCAAGCGGGGTCCTTCTATGGCTACACCTTC. This sequence encodes CAWQAGSFYGYTF.

This clonotype was seen repeatedly, ten times or more. The chain employs TRBV5-1 and TRBJ2-7, with TRBD2 matching 8 bases. V lost 6 bases, J lost 3 bases, and 5 bases stayed unmatched. Germline CDR1 reads SGHRS; CDR2 reads YFSETQ. This CDR3 is 13 amino acids long. The CDR3 DNA reads as TGCGCCAGCACCCCGGGGGGGGACTACGAGCAGTACTTC. Translation gives CASTPGGDYEQYF.

The rearrangement uses TRBV4-1 and TRBJ2-2; TRBD2 agrees at 9 bases. The CDR3 has 17 residues. The V and J ends lost 0 bases and 1 base, in that order; junction bases with no gene match: 3. Germline-derived CDR1 and CDR2 are MGHRA and YSYEKL. The CDR3 DNA reads as TGCGCCAGCAGCCAAGATCTAGCGGGGATGAACACCGGGGAGCTGTTTTTT. As protein: CASSQDLAGMNTGELFF.

This clonotype was seen a few times. The chain has TRBV7-8 and TRBJ2-7; D might be TRBD2 (6 bases). The CDR3 is 16 amino acids. Trimming cost V 5 bases and J 4 bases, with 21 bases left between them. Germline values: CDR1 SGHVS, CDR2 FQNEAQ. The CDR3 DNA sequence: TGTGCCAGCAGCCTCCGGACTGGAAGTGCGGGGTACGAGCAGTACTTC. Residues: CASSLRTGSAGYEQYF.

Details on this clonotype: Since a much larger clone is just one base distant, this may be a read error. V gene TRBV11-2 combines with J gene TRBJ2-3; TRBD2 matches at 7 bases. The CDR3 contains 19 residues. Germline V gives CDR1 SGHAT, CDR2 FQNNGV. The CDR3 coding sequence is TGTACCAGCAGCTTAGCGGGCTCCGAGGAAGGAGTCGATACAGATACGCAGTATTTT. It is translated as CTSSLAGSEEGVDTDTQYF. The whole variable domain, remainder taken from reference TRBV11-2 and TRBJ2-3, is EAGVAQSPRYKIIEKRQSVAFWCNPISGHATLYWYQQILGQGPKLLIQFQNNGVVDDSQLPKDRFSAERLKGVDSTLKIQPAKLEDSAVYLCTSSLAGSEEGVDTDTQYFGPGTRLTVL.

This clonotype was picked up many times. This chain links TRBV6-1 with TRBJ2-3, with TRBD2 matching over 10 bases. The CDR3 is made up of 18 amino acids. CDR1 MNHNS and CDR2 SASEGT come from the germline V gene. The ends lost 5 bases at V and 3 bases at J; junction bases unmatched: 14. The CDR3 nucleotides are TGTGCCAGCAGTTTTTCTAGCGGGAGTACAGGGAGGACAGATACGCAGTATTTT. Translated: CASSFSSGSTGRTDTQYF.

This clonotype was observed a handful of times. The V gene is TRBV5-8, the J gene TRBJ1-5; 11 bases are shared with TRBD1. The ends lost 0 bases at V and 7 bases at J; junction bases unmatched: 12. Looked up from germline, CDR1 is SGHTS and CDR2 is YDEGEE. CDR3 length: 18 residues. Here the CDR3 reads CASSLVWDRGSVNQPQHF. The CDR3 nucleotides read TGTGCCAGCAGCTTGGTTTGGGACAGGGGGTCTGTCAACCAGCCCCAGCATTTT.

This clonotype was recorded many times. V is TRBV12-3 or TRBV12-4 and J is TRBJ2-2; no clear D gene. V shed 4 bases and J shed 6 bases, with 6 bases lying between them. CDR3 length: 12 amino acids. CDR3: CASSSSAGELFF. The CDR3 coding sequence is TGTGCCAGCAGTTCCTCGGCCGGGGAGCTGTTTTTT.